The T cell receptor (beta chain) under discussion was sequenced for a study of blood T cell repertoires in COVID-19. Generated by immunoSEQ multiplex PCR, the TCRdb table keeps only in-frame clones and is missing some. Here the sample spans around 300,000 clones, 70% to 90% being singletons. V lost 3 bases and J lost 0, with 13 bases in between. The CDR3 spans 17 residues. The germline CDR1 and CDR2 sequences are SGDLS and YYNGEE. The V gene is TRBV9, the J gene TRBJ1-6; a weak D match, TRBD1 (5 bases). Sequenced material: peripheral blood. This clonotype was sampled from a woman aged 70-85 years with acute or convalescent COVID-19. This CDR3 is CASSGGQPGSYNSPLHF. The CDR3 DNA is TGTGCCAGCAGCGGGGGCCAGCCAGGCTCCTATAATTCACCCCTCCACTTT.